The present TCR beta chain was sequenced within a study of shared clonotypes between healthy human individuals (dated by TCRdb to 2018 to 2021). About the investigation overall: The cohort comprised a couple of women and a few men aged 18 to 49 years. Different laboratories and diverse techniques were used to prepare libraries and sequence TCR repertoires, to increase sequencing depth and limit assay-specific biases. Per donor, three plates each were used for CD4 naive and CD4 memory, two for CD8 naive, and one for CD8 memory. Leukapheresis yielded between about 0.94 and 9 billion PBMCs per donor. The study deeply sequenced blood TCR repertoires of five healthy adults to estimate repertoire size and the extent of clonotype sharing between individuals. Findings and caveats that apply to the study as a whole: Higher generation probabilities were observed for clonotypes shared by all four sorted-subset donors than for non-shared clonotypes. The genetic and exposure-history diversity represented was limited by the small number of donors. Naive subsets generally had larger estimated clonotype richness than memory subsets did. Only blood was sampled, and tissue TCR repertoires likely differ from those in blood. Based on pairwise subsampling, the degree of clonotype sharing among donors was expected to be affected by sequencing depth. Rarefaction of sorted-subset datasets indicated incomplete sequencing despite the large sequencing depth. Sharing across a few donors was observed for around 5% of naive CD4, around 3.5% of naive CD8, 2% to 2.5% of memory CD4, and approximately 0.41% of memory CD8 clonotypes.

Healthy HIV-negative adults with no recently reported acute infections or vaccinations were included as donors. Every donor was a Caucasian adult living in Nashville, Tennessee, USA. CD4+ T cells were enriched through magnetic negative selection, after which naive cells were positively selected on CD45RA and the remaining negative fraction served as the memory subset. After blood collection by leukapheresis, PBMCs were isolated using Ficoll-Histopaque density gradient centrifugation and then cryopreserved in the vapor phase of liquid nitrogen. Analytical flow cytometry was used to check the purity and quantity of every magnetically sorted T cell population. Genomic DNA was isolated from each sorted fraction and quantified by UV absorbance on a Nanodrop 2000c. Using the deep immunoSEQ assay, TCR CDR3 regions were amplified from genomic DNA by multiplex PCR. For each cell subset, the extracted genomic DNA was distributed evenly across all wells of several immunoSEQ 96-well plates, and each plate served as one replicate. For sorted subsets, around 0.2 ug genomic DNA, equal to some 28,000 T cell genomes, was loaded into each replicate PCR. The purified libraries were quantified using a Qubit 3.0 fluorometer, sized with a Bioanalyzer 2100, and then quantified again using the KAPA Library Quantification kit. A separate single-read 150-cycle Illumina NextSeq 550 flow cell was used to sequence each immunoSEQ 96-well plate. Processing in the source paper ran as follows. Because only junctional sequences without quality scores were contained in the immunoSEQ output, filtering matching that applied to full-length reads could not be performed. Sequences were annotated with PyIR, a Python wrapper for IgBLAST v1.9, and V/J genes and CDR3 were assigned using IMGT germline references. Reads with weak V/J assignments (E-value above 1e-6), missing CDR3, stop codons, out-of-frame junctions, or ambiguous translated residues were removed. V3J clonotypes were defined as sequences sharing an identical inferred V gene, J gene, and CDR3 amino acid sequence. Percentage overlap between repertoires was calculated by dividing the number of shared unique clonotypes by the size of the smaller repertoire. Richness of each repertoire was evaluated using RTK rarefaction, the Chao1 estimator, and Recon v2.1 estimates of unobserved clonotypes. OLGA was used to compute generation probabilities for all TCRbeta clonotypes that the gDNA method yielded from four donors. This is the immuneACCESS table as TCRdb keeps it, with only in-frame sequences that have V and J called. A part of the clones is gone; compared with another copy, unresolved V genes explain less than half, and the rest is unexplained. That table is the source of V, J and clone size, and D and trimming were worked out from the DNA. The sample includes over a million clones, with about 75% observed a single time. The ten largest clonotypes hold roughly 1.5% of the sample.

The CDR3 has 16 amino acids, counting the end cysteine and phenylalanine. Only the CDR3 DNA stays, 48 bases, in frame from base 1. V is pared back by 1 base and J by 6 bases, with 17 bases lying between the germline termini. CDR1 and CDR2 were assigned from the germline V gene as SGHTA and FQGNSA. In regard to this clone: Its antigen is currently not known. Base qualities were left out, and no much larger clone turns up one base away.

The chain is made from TRBV7-2 and TRBJ2-3; possibly the D gene is TRBD2, per 7 matching bases. The sample comprised memory CD4+ T cells sorted from blood. According to the study, the label for this sample's cell subset or site signals: CD45RA-negative fraction. The source of this sequence is a young man in good health. The CDR3 region: CASSLEGGVAGDTQYF. The DNA sequence is TGTGCCAGCAGCTTAGAGGGGGGGGTAGCCGGCGATACGCAGTATTTT.